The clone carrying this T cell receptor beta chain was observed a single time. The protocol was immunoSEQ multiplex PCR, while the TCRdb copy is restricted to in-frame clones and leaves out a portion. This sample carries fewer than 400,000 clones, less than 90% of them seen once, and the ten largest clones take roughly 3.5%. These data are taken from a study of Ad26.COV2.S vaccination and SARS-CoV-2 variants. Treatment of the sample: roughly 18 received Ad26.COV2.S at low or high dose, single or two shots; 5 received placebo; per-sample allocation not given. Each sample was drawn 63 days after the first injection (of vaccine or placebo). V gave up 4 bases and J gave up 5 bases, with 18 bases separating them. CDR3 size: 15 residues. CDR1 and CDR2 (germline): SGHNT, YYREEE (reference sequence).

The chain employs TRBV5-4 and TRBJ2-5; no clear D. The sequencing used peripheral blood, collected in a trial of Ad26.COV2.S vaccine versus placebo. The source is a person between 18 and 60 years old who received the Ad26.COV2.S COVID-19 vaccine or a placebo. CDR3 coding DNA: TGTGCCAGCAGCACGGCCGGTCTCAGACGGGAGACCCAGTACTTC. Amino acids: CASSTAGLRRETQYF.